This T cell receptor beta chain was captured in a study of technical replicates of blood from a handful of donors. TCRdb keeps only in-frame clones here, not all; method: immunoSEQ multiplex PCR. Here the sample spans 75,000 to 85,000 clones, nearly 97% being singletons. Germline assignment: CDR1 MNHNS and CDR2 SASEGT. V was shortened by 6 bases and J by 2 bases, with 6 bases between the two germline ends. The CDR3 is made up of 12 amino acids. V is TRBV6-1 and J is TRBJ2-3; D is possibly TRBD2 (6 bases). The sample consisted of T cells isolated from PBMCs. This sequence was found in a human donor in good health. CDR3: CASRRDTDTQYF. Written as DNA, the CDR3 is TGTGCCAGCAGGCGGGACACAGATACGCAGTATTTT.